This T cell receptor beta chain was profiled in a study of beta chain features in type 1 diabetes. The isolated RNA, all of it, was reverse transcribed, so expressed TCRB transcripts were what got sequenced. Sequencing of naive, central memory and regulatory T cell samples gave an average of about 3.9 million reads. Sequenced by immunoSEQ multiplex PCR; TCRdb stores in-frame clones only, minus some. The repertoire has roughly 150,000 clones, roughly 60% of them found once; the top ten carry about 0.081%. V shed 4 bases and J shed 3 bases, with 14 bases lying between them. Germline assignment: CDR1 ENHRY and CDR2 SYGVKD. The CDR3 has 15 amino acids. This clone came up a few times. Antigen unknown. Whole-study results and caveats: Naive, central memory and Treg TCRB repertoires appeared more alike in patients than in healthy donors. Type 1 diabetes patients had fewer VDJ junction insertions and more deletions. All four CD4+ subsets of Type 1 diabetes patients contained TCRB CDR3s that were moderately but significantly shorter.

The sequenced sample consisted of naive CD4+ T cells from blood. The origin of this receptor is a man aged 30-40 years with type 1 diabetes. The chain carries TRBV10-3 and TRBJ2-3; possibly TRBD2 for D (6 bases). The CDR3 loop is CAISARAGPTDTQYF. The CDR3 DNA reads TGTGCCATCAGTGCTCGCGCGGGACCTACAGATACGCAGTATTTT.